This T cell receptor beta chain is drawn from a study of shared clonotypes between healthy human individuals. Study-wide findings and caveats: Specimens sampled were limited to blood, with tissue repertoires likely differing. Against clonotypes common to all four donors, non-shared ones had lower generation probabilities. The small donor group covered limited genetic and exposure diversity.

Using immunoSEQ multiplex PCR, the repertoire was profiled, and TCRdb retains in-frame clones only, with some absent. The sample holds approximately 720,000 clones, more than 70% seen once. Donors were healthy HIV-negative adults without recent acute infections or vaccinations. Germline V CDR1 and CDR2: SNHLY, FYNNEI. The CDR3 consists of 14 residues. Trimming pared 3 bases from V and 8 bases from J, leaving 13 bases between. As for this clone: No antigen is known for it.

The chain uses TRBV2 and TRBJ1-4, with a tentative D call TRBD1 (5 bases). The sequencing sample was made of memory CD4+ T cells sorted from blood. As to subset: CD45RA-negative fraction. This sequence was found in a woman younger than 45 in good health. The CDR3 region has the DNA TGTGCCAGCAGTGACGAACAGGCTGGGGAAAAACTGTTTTTT. Encoded protein: CASSDEQAGEKLFF.